This record looks at one TCR beta chain sequence and its context. Produced via immunoSEQ multiplex PCR; TCRdb's table is partial and in-frame only. Here the sample spans around 300,000 clones, 80% to 90% being singletons. The record originates from a study of blood T cell repertoires in COVID-19. The CDR3 contains 15 residues. Germline V gene sequence: CDR1 LGHDT, CDR2 YNNKEL (reference sequence). J was trimmed by 4 bases and V by 4 bases; bases with no gene match: 5. This TCR was sampled from a woman in her 70s with acute or convalescent COVID-19. The V and J genes are TRBV3-1 (or the pseudogene TRBV3-2) and TRBJ1-3; 9 bases match TRBD1. Sequenced input: peripheral blood. CDR3 loop: CASSRSGTGGNTIYF. In DNA, the CDR3 is TGTGCCAGCAGCCGATCCGGGACAGGGGGAAACACCATATATTTT.